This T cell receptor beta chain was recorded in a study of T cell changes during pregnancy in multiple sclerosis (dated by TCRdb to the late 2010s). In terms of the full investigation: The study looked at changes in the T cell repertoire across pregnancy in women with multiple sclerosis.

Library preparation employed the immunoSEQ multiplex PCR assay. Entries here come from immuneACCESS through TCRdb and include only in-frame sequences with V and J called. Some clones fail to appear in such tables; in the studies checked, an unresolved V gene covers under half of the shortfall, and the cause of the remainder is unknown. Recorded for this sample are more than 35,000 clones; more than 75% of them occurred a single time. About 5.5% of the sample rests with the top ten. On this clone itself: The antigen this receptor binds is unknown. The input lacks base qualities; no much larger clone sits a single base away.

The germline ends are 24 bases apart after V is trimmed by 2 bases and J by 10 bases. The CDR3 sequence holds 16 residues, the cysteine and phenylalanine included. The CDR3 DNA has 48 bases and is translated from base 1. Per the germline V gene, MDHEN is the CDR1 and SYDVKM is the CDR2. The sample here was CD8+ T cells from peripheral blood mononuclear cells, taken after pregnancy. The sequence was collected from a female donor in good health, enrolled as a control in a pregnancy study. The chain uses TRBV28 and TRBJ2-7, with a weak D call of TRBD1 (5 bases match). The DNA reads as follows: TGTGCCAGCAGTTTAAGGGGCGACAGCCCCGACTGGCAACAGTACTTC. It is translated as CASSLRGDSPDWQQYF.